A selection of T cell receptor beta chains follows, all from one sample in a study of shared clonotypes between healthy human individuals. The method was immunoSEQ multiplex PCR; TCRdb's version includes in-frame clones alone and lacks a portion of them. The table records millions of clones, around 90% of them present only once. The specimen sequenced was naive CD4+ T cells sorted from blood. Every receptor here comes from a man younger than 35 in good health. Each CDR3 is given with its conserved first and last residue. A D gene is named only where the DNA matches it firmly. Where a row states a size, it is once, few, many or the class of an expanded clone; other rows omit it.

CASSTLTLLYNEQFF,TGTGCCAGTAGTACTTTAACCCTTCTGTACAATGAGCAGTTCTTC,TRBV19,TRBJ2-1,.,.
CASSFGLAGNTGELFF,TGTGCCAGCAGCTTTGGACTAGCGGGAAACACCGGGGAGCTGTTTTTT,TRBV6-4,TRBJ2-2,.,TRBD2
CASSETNEQFF,TGTGCCAGCAGTGAGACCAATGAGCAGTTCTTC,TRBV6-1,TRBJ2-1,.,.
CASSPGQRFQETQYF,TGTGCCAGCAGCCCGGGACAACGATTCCAAGAGACCCAGTACTTC,TRBV2,TRBJ2-5,.,.
CASSYGRGAGNTEAFF,TGTGCCAGCAGTTACGGTCGTGGGGCGGGTAACACTGAAGCTTTCTTT,TRBV6-5,TRBJ1-1,once,.
CASGEGGAGANLNYGYTF,TGTGCCAGCGGGGAAGGAGGCGCCGGAGCCAATTTGAACTATGGCTACACCTTC,TRBV2,TRBJ1-2,.,.
CASPRSHRPYEQYF,TGTGCCAGCCCTCGGTCCCACCGACCCTACGAGCAGTACTTC,TRBV6-4,TRBJ2-7,.,.
CSVAVGGNTGELFF,TGCAGCGTGGCAGTGGGAGGGAACACCGGGGAGCTGTTTTTT,TRBV29-1,TRBJ2-2,.,.
CASSVSGMAEAFF,TGTGCCAGCAGTGTATCAGGGATGGCTGAAGCTTTCTTT,TRBV2,TRBJ1-1,few,.
CASSVHHEQFF,TGTGCCAGTAGTGTCCACCATGAGCAGTTCTTC,TRBV19,TRBJ2-1,.,.
CASSLGAKGSSDEKLFF,TGTGCCAGCAGCTTAGGGGCCAAGGGGAGTAGCGATGAAAAACTGTTTTTT,TRBV7-9,TRBJ1-4,.,.
CASKLSGANVLTF,TGTGCCAGCAAGCTCTCTGGGGCCAACGTCCTGACTTTC,TRBV27,TRBJ2-6,.,.
CASSQVFPGELFF,TGTGCCAGCAGCCAAGTCTTCCCCGGGGAGCTGTTTTTT,TRBV14,TRBJ2-2,.,.
CARTLYRYPYEQYF,TGTGCCAGAACCCTGTACAGATACCCCTACGAGCAGTACTTC,TRBV7-5,TRBJ2-7,.,.
CASSLTESTNEKLFF,TGTGCCAGCAGCTTAACGGAGTCAACTAATGAAAAACTGTTTTTT,TRBV7-9,TRBJ1-4,once,.
CASSRTSQAVEKLFF,TGCGCCAGCAGCCGAACGTCACAGGCGGTCGAAAAACTGTTTTTT,TRBV4-1,TRBJ1-4,once,.
CASSLGWDEQFF,TGTGCCAGCAGCTTAGGGTGGGATGAGCAGTTCTTC,TRBV11-2,TRBJ2-1,.,.
CASSQDSRGGEKLFF,TGCGCCAGCAGCCAAGATTCCAGGGGTGGGGAAAAACTGTTTTTT,TRBV4-1,TRBJ1-4,once,.
CASSVSSYEQYF,TGTGCCAGCAGTGTTAGCTCCTACGAGCAGTACTTC,TRBV2,TRBJ2-7,.,.
CASSLELRSGELFF,TGTGCCAGCAGCTTGGAACTAAGGTCTGGGGAGCTGTTTTTT,TRBV5-6,TRBJ2-2,.,.
CASSYSGRRGSTEAFF,TGTGCCAGCAGTTACTCTGGCAGACGGGGAAGCACTGAAGCTTTCTTT,TRBV6-5,TRBJ1-1,.,.
CAISRLPEETQYF,TGTGCCATCAGCCGACTACCGGAAGAGACCCAGTACTTC,TRBV10-3,TRBJ2-5,.,.
CASSLAWRGMNIQYF,TGCGCCAGCAGCTTGGCGTGGAGGGGAATGAACATTCAGTACTTC,TRBV5-1,TRBJ2-4,.,.
CAISPGSGGYNEQFF,TGTGCCATCAGCCCTGGCAGCGGGGGATACAATGAGCAGTTCTTC,TRBV10-3,TRBJ2-1,.,TRBD2